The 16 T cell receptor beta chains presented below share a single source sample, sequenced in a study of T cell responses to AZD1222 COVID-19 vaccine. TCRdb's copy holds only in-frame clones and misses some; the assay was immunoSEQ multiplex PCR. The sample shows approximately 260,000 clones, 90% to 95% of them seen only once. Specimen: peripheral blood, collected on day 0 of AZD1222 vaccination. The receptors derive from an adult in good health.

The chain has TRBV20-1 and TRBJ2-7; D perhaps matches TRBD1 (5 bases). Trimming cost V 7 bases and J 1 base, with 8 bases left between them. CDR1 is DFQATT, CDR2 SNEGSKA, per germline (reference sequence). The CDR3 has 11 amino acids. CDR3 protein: CSVHRSYEQYF. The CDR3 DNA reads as TGCAGTGTGCACAGGTCCTACGAGCAGTACTTC.

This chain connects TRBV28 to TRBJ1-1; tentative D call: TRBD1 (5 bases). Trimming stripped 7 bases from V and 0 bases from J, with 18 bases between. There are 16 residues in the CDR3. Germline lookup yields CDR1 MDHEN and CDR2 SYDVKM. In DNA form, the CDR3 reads TGTGCCAGCACCTCCCCGGGACGAAGGATGAACACTGAAGCTTTCTTT. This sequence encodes CASTSPGRRMNTEAFF.

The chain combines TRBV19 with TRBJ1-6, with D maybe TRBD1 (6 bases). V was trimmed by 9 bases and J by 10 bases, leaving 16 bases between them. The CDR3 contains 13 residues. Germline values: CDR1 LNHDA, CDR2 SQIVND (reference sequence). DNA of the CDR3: TGTGCCAGATCAAAGCGGGGGCAATCACCCCTCCACTTT. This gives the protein CARSKRGQSPLHF.

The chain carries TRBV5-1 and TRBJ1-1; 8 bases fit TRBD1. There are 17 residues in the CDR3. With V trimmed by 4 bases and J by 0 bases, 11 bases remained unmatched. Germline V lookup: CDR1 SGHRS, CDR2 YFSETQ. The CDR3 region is CASSLTGGPNLNTEAFF. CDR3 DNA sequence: TGCGCCAGCAGCCTCACAGGGGGTCCTAACCTGAACACTGAAGCTTTCTTT.

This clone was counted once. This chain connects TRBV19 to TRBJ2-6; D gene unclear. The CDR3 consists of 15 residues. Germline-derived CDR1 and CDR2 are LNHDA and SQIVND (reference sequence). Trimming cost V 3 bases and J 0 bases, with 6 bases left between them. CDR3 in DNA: TGTGCCAGTAGTATGGTGGTCTCTGGGGCCAACGTCCTGACTTTC. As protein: CASSMVVSGANVLTF.

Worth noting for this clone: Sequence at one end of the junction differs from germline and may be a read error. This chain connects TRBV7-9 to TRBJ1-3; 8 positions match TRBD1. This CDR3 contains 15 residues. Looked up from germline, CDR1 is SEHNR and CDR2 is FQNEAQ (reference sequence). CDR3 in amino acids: CASSLGGQGGDTIYF. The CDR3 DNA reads TGTGCCAGCAGCTTAGGCGGACAGGGTGGAGACACCATATATTTT.

The CDR3 spells CAISDGVRGHYNEQFF. For the CDR3, the DNA is TGTGCCATCAGTGATGGTGTGCGGGGGCACTACAATGAGCAGTTCTTC. The chain uses TRBV10-3 and TRBJ2-1; perhaps TRBD2 as D (7 bases). The germline gives CDR1 ENHRY, CDR2 SYGVKD. The CDR3 runs 16 residues. Trimming took 3 bases from V and 3 from J, leaving 15 bases between them.

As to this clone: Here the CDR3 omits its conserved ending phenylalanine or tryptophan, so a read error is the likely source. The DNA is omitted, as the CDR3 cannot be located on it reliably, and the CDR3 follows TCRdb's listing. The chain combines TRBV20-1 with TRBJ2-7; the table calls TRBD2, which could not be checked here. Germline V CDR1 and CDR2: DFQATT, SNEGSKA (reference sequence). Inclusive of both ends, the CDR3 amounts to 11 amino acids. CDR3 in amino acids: CSAPDEARMWL.

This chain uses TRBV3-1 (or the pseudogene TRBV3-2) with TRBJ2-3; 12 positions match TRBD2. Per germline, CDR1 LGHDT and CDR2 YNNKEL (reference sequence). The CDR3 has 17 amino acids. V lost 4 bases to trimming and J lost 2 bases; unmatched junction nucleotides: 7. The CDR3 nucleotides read TGTGCCAGCAGCCTTGGACTAGCGGGAATAAACACAGATACGCAGTATTTT. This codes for CASSLGLAGINTDTQYF.

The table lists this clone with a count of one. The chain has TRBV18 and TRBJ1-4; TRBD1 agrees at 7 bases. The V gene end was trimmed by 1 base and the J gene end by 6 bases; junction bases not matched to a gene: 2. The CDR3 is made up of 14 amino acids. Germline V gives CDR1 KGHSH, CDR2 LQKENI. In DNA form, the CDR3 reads TGTGCCAGCTCACCACGTCAGGGGGATGAAAAACTGTTTTTT. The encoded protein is CASSPRQGDEKLFF.

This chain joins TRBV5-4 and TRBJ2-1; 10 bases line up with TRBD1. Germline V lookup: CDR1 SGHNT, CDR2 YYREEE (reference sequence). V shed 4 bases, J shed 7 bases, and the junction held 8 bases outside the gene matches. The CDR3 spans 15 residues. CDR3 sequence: CASSPGQGIGNEQFF. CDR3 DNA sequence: TGTGCCAGCAGCCCGGGACAGGGGATTGGTAATGAGCAGTTCTTC.

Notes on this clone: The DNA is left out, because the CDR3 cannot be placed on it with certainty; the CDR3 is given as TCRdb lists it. CDR3 protein: CASSSSGPNSPLHF. The gene calls are TRBV5-1 and TRBJ1-6. Germline V gene sequence: CDR1 SGHRS, CDR2 YFSETQ. Termini included, the CDR3 measures 14 amino acids.

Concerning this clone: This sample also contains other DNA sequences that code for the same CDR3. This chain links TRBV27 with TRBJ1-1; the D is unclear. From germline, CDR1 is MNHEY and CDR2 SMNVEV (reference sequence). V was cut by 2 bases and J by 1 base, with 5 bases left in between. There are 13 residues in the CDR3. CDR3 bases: TGTGCCAGCAGTTTAGGGCGGAACACTGAAGCTTTCTTT. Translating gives CASSLGRNTEAFF.

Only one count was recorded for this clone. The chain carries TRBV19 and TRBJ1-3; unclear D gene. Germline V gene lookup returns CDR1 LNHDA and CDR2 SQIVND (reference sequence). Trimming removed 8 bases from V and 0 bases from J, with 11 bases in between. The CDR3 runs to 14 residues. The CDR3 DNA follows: TGTGCCAGTGCCCCGGCAAGCTCTGGAAACACCATATATTTT. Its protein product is CASAPASSGNTIYF.

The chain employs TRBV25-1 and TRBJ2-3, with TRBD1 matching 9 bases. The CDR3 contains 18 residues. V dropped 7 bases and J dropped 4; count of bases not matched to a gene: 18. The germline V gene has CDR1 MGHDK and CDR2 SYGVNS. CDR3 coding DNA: TGTGCCAGCACCCCCCTCCAGGTGGGACAGGGTAAGGCAGATACGCAGTATTTT. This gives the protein CASTPLQVGQGKADTQYF. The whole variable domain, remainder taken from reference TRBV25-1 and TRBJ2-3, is EADIYQTPRYLVIGTGKKITLECSQTMGHDKMYWYQQDPGMELHLIHYSYGVNSTEKGDLSSESTVSRIRTEHFPLTLESARPSHTSQYLCASTPLQVGQGKADTQYFGPGTRLTVL.

The CDR3 region has the DNA TGTGCCAGCAGTTTGCCCAACAGGGGGCGAGAGACCCAGTACTTC. It specifies CASSLPNRGRETQYF. This sequence joins TRBV28 and TRBJ2-5, with 9 bases lining up with TRBD1. The V gene end was trimmed by 3 bases and the J gene end by 4 bases; junction bases not matched to a gene: 6. This CDR3 is built from 15 residues. From germline, CDR1 is MDHEN and CDR2 SYDVKM.